These 6 T cell receptor beta chains were sequenced from one sample in a study of blood T cell repertoires in COVID-19. This table comes from immunoSEQ multiplex PCR, and its TCRdb copy is limited to in-frame clones, with some not included. Counted here are hundreds of thousands of clones, approximately 85% occurring once; the ten biggest clones make up 9.1%. Sequences were obtained from PBMCs or T cells enriched from blood (not recorded which). The receptors were gathered from a woman aged 50 to 60 with acute COVID-19.

The chain carries TRBV7-2 and TRBJ1-5; D perhaps matches TRBD1 (5 bases). V lost 1 base, J lost 6 bases, and 16 bases lay in between. The V gene's germline CDR1 is SGHTA and CDR2 FQGNSA. There are 16 residues in the CDR3. CDR3 loop: CASSLEAGMKSQPQHF. Written as DNA, the CDR3 is TGTGCCAGCAGCTTAGAGGCAGGGATGAAAAGTCAGCCCCAGCATTTT.

The chain uses TRBV19 and TRBJ1-1; D may be TRBD1 (6 bases). Germline values: CDR1 LNHDA, CDR2 SQIVND (reference sequence). The V end was cut by 5 bases, the J end by 8 bases, with 12 bases between. This CDR3 region has 12 residues. The DNA for the CDR3 is TGTGCCAGTAGTCCTGCCGGGACAGAAGCTTTCTTT. Translation: CASSPAGTEAFF.

The V gene is TRBV30, the J gene TRBJ1-4, with D hard to call. CDR1 and CDR2 from the germline V gene are GTSNPN and SVGIG (reference sequence). The V end lost 5 bases, the J end lost 8 bases, and 12 bases lay between the germline ends. The CDR3 length is 12 residues. This CDR3 is CAWAGLGEKLFF. In DNA form, the CDR3 reads TGTGCCTGGGCCGGACTGGGGGAAAAACTGTTTTTT.

The V and J genes are TRBV3-1 (or the pseudogene TRBV3-2) and TRBJ1-3; D is unresolved. Germline-derived CDR1 and CDR2 are LGHDT and YNNKEL (reference sequence). The CDR3 runs to 16 residues. The V and J ends lost 4 bases and 0 bases respectively, with 13 bases between them. DNA for the CDR3: TGTGCCAGCAGCCCCTTCGGGTCATTCTCTGGAAACACCATATATTTT. Encoded protein: CASSPFGSFSGNTIYF.

Written as DNA, the CDR3 is TGTGCCAGTAGTATACAGACAGGATGGGTCTACGAGCAGTACTTC. This gives the protein CASSIQTGWVYEQYF. The J gene is TRBJ2-7, the V gene TRBV19; weak D call: TRBD1 (6 bases). Germline assignment: CDR1 LNHDA and CDR2 SQIVND (reference sequence). CDR3 length: 15 amino acids. Trimming removed 2 bases at V and 3 bases at J, with 14 bases between.

The chain couples TRBV2 to TRBJ1-1; D is unclear. The CDR3 contains 15 residues. With 1 base removed from V and 1 base from J, the gap between germline ends came to 10 bases. Germline V lookup: CDR1 SNHLY, CDR2 FYNNEI. CDR3 region: CASSEGGMENTEAFF. The CDR3 DNA sequence: TGTGCCAGCAGTGAAGGCGGCATGGAGAACACTGAAGCTTTCTTT.